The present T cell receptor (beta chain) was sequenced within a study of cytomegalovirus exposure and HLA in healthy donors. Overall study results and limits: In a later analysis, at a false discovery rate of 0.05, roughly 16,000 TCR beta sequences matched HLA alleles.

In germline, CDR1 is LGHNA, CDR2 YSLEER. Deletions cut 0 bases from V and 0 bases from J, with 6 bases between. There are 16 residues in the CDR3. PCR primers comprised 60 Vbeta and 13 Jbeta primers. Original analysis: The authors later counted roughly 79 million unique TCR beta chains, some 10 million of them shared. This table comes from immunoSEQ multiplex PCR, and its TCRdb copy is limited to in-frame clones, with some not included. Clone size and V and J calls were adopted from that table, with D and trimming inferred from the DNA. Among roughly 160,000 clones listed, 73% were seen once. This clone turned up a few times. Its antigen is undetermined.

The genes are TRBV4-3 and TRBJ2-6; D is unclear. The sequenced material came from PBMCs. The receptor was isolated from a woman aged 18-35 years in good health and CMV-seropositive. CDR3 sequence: CASSQESGSGANVLTF. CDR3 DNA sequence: TGCGCCAGCAGCCAAGAATCAGGCTCTGGGGCCAACGTCCTGACTTTC.